A single sample gave rise to the 4 T cell receptor beta chains below, sequenced in a study of blood T cell repertoires in COVID-19. The method was immunoSEQ multiplex PCR; TCRdb's version includes in-frame clones alone and lacks a portion of them. The sample has 150,000 to 200,000 clones; more than 70% are singletons. The sample was peripheral blood. The origin of the receptors is a woman of 80 years or more with active or convalescent COVID-19.

This chain uses TRBV7-6 with TRBJ1-3; 7 nucleotides line up with TRBD1. V gave up 1 base and J gave up 0 bases; unmatched junction bases: 9. CDR1 is SGHVS and CDR2 is FNYEAQ in the germline V gene. The CDR3 length is 18 residues. The CDR3 protein is CASSLGSPTGASGNTIYF. The CDR3 coding sequence is TGTGCCAGCAGCTTAGGGTCCCCTACAGGGGCCTCTGGAAACACCATATATTTT.

The chain employs TRBV2 and TRBJ2-3; TRBD1 might be the D (6 bases). CDR1 and CDR2 from the germline V gene are SNHLY and FYNNEI. V was clipped by 10 bases and J by 0 bases, with 17 bases between them. This CDR3 comprises 15 residues. The CDR3, as DNA: TGTGCCACCCTACCAGGGGTTCCTAGCACAGATACGCAGTATTTT. The encoded protein is CATLPGVPSTDTQYF.

The genes are TRBV28 and TRBJ1-1, with D uncertain. This CDR3 comprises 14 residues. Trimming stripped 7 bases from V and 1 base from J, with 13 bases between. CDR1 and CDR2 from the germline V gene are MDHEN and SYDVKM. CDR3 region: CASTPGSQNTEAFF. The DNA of the CDR3 is TGTGCCAGCACTCCCGGGTCGCAGAACACTGAAGCTTTCTTT.

The chain employs TRBV3-1 (or the pseudogene TRBV3-2) and TRBJ1-1, with 7 bases aligning to TRBD1. CDR1 and CDR2 from the germline V gene are LGHDT and YNNKEL (reference sequence). The CDR3 totals 14 residues. The V and J ends lost 3 bases and 5 bases, in that order; junction bases with no gene match: 6. In nucleotides, the CDR3 is TGTGCCAGCAGCCACTCAGGGGGTAAGACTGAAGCTTTCTTT. This gives the protein CASSHSGGKTEAFF.